Sequencing of this T cell receptor (beta chain) was carried out in a study of shared clonotypes between healthy human individuals (TCRdb year 2020). About the full investigation: The cohort comprised two women and a few men aged 18 to 49 years. For each donor, CD4 naive and CD4 memory were each run on three plates, CD8 naive on two plates, and CD8 memory on one plate. To estimate repertoire size and how much clonotypes are shared between individuals, the study performed deep sequencing of blood TCR repertoires from roughly five healthy adults. Libraries were prepared and TCR repertoires were sequenced by different laboratories using diverse techniques, in order to increase sequencing depth and limit assay-specific biases. Between about 0.9 and 10 billion PBMCs per donor were obtained by leukapheresis.

Study-level results and caveats: The genetic and exposure-history diversity represented was limited by the small number of donors. Rarefaction of sorted-subset datasets indicated incomplete sequencing despite the large sequencing depth. Estimated clonotype richness was generally larger for naive than for memory subsets. Sampling was limited to blood, and TCR repertoires in tissue likely differ from TCR repertoires in blood. When a few donors were compared, the shared fraction of clonotypes was around 5.1% for naive CD4, approximately 3.5% for naive CD8, 2.3% for memory CD4, and roughly 0.4% for memory CD8. Higher generation probabilities were observed for clonotypes shared by all four sorted-subset donors than for non-shared clonotypes. Pairwise subsampling led to the expectation that sequencing depth would affect the degree of clonotype sharing among donors.

Using the deep immunoSEQ assay, multiplex PCR amplified TCR CDR3 regions from genomic DNA. Extracted genomic DNA from each cell subset was distributed evenly across all wells of several immunoSEQ 96-well plates, and each plate was treated as a replicate. For sorted subsets, roughly 190 ng of genomic DNA, equivalent to some 30,000 T cell genomes, went into each replicate PCR. The purified libraries were quantified using a Qubit 3.0 fluorometer, sized with a Bioanalyzer 2100, and then quantified again using the KAPA Library Quantification kit. Every immunoSEQ 96-well plate was sequenced on a dedicated single-read 150-cycle Illumina NextSeq 550 flow cell. The study's own analysis went as follows. Because only junctional sequences without quality scores were contained in the immunoSEQ output, filtering matching that applied to full-length reads could not be performed. To assign V/J genes and CDR3, sequences were annotated against IMGT germline references using PyIR, a Python wrapper for IgBLAST v1.9. Any read was removed if the V/J assignment was weak (E-value above 1e-6), the CDR3 was missing, or the read contained stop codons, out-of-frame junctions, or ambiguous translated residues. V3J clonotypes were defined as sequences sharing the same inferred V gene, J gene, and CDR3 amino acid sequence. The percentage overlap between two repertoires was calculated by dividing the number of shared unique clonotypes by the size of the smaller repertoire. Richness of each repertoire was evaluated using RTK rarefaction, the Chao1 estimator, and Recon v2.1 estimates of unobserved clonotypes. Generation probabilities for all TCRbeta clonotypes obtained by the gDNA method from a handful of donors were computed using OLGA. TCRdb took this table from immuneACCESS and kept in-frame rearrangements with V and J called. Such tables lack part of the clones; where checked against another copy, unresolved V genes explain under half of the gap, and the rest is unexplained. That table supplies the V and J calls and clone size; D and trimming were determined from the DNA. In all, the sample holds around 1.4 million clones, and approximately 98.5% of those were seen once. The top ten clones comprise 0.3% to 0.45% of the sample.

Points on this clone: Its antigen remains unidentified. A read error may account for a junction end that differs from germline.

The germline V gene encodes CDR1 SGHKS and CDR2 YYEKEE (reference sequence). From the cysteine through the phenylalanine, the CDR3 covers 12 amino acids. The CDR3 DNA has 36 bases and is translated from base 1. Healthy HIV-negative adults with no recently reported acute infections or vaccinations were included as donors. Every donor was a Caucasian adult residing in Nashville, Tennessee, USA. CD4+ T cells were enriched through magnetic negative selection, after which naive cells were positively selected on CD45RA and the remaining negative fraction served as the memory subset. Blood was collected by leukapheresis, and PBMCs were isolated by Ficoll-Histopaque density gradient centrifugation and then cryopreserved in liquid nitrogen vapor phase. Analytical flow cytometry was used to check the purity and quantity of each magnetically sorted T cell population. Genomic DNA was isolated from each sorted fraction and quantified by UV absorbance on a Nanodrop 2000c.

The sample was naive CD4+ T cells sorted from blood. Explained via the paper, the cell subset or site label denotes: CD45RA+ positively selected. The receptor comes from a man aged 25-40 years in good health. The receptor chain draws on TRBV5-5 and TRBJ1-1, and 12 bases in between align with TRBD1. The DNA sequence is as follows: TGTGCCAGCAGCTTGGCTGGGACAGGGGGCATTTTT. The resulting protein is CASSLAGTGGIF.